The entry below describes one TCR beta chain. Its target is unknown. Just one base apart from a much larger clone, this may be a read error. TCRbeta libraries were built with three rounds of nested PCR, modified from ARM-PCR. A single record per CDR3 protein comes from TCRdb applying MiXCR to the multiplex PCR reads. This repertoire shows some 70,000 distinct CDR3 sequences, around 70% found once; its top ten account for 25% to 35%. There are 13 residues in the CDR3. With 0 bases removed from V and 5 bases from J, the gap between germline ends came to 9 bases. Germline CDR1 SGHDT, CDR2 YYEEEE. RNA was extracted from bulk tissue without any cell sorting. More than 3 cm separated this lung sample from the edge of the tumor. The data derive from a study of tumor and adjacent non-tumor tissue in lung cancer. Findings and limits, study-wide: Significantly higher TCR diversity was found in tumor than normal lung.

This clonotype was obtained from a woman between 45 and 65 years old with non-small cell lung cancer. The sample was distant non-tumor lung tissue. The J gene is TRBJ2-7, the V gene TRBV5-6; D not certain. The CDR3 is CASSLVRPHEQYF. In DNA, the CDR3 is TGTGCCAGCAGCTTGGTGAGGCCACACGAGCAGTACTTC.